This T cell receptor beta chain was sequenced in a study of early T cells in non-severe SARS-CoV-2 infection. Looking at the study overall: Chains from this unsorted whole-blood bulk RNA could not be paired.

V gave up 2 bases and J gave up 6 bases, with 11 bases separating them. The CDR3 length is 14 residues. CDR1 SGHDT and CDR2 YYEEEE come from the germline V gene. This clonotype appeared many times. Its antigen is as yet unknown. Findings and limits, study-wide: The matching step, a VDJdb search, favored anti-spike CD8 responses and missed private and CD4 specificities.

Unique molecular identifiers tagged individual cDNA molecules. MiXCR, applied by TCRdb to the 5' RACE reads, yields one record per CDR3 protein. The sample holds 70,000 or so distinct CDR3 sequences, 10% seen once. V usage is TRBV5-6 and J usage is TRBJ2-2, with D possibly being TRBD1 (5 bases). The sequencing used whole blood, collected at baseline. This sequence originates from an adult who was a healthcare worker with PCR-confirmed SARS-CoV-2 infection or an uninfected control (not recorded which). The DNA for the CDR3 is TGTGCCAGCAGCTTCTTCAGGGCGGCCGGGGAGCTGTTTTTT. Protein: CASSFFRAAGELFF.